These 15 T cell receptor beta chains were sequenced from one sample in a study of blood T cell repertoires in COVID-19 (dated by TCRdb to about 2020). The library was built by means of the immunoSEQ multiplex PCR assay. Here the immuneACCESS table is served through TCRdb, limited to in-frame sequences with V and J called. Missing clones are a known gap in these copies; in checked studies unresolved V genes cover under half, and the rest lacks a known reason. This sample has tens of thousands of clones in its table, and 80% to 90% of those were observed once. The ten top clones hold more than 5.5% of the sample. What was sequenced was peripheral blood. The receptor set was obtained from a woman aged 80 or over with active or convalescent COVID-19.

This clone has a single count. The gene calls are TRBV28 and TRBJ2-1; 9 nucleotides align to TRBD2. The germline gives CDR1 MDHEN, CDR2 SYDVKM. The CDR3 runs 15 residues. V lost 0 bases and J lost 4; bases outside the gene matches: 1. The CDR3 DNA sequence: TGTGCCAGCAGTTTATGGGCGGGGGGGTACAATGAGCAGTTCTTC. It translates to CASSLWAGGYNEQFF.

This chain connects TRBV5-1 to TRBJ2-3, with TRBD2 identical over 8 bases. The length of the CDR3 is 15 residues. CDR1 SGHRS and CDR2 YFSETQ come from the germline V gene. Trimming took 2 bases from V and 0 from J; bases not matched to a gene: 2. CDR3 bases: TGCGCCAGCAGCTTTAGCGGGACAAGCACAGATACGCAGTATTTT. Translation gives CASSFSGTSTDTQYF.

The chain combines TRBV7-9 with TRBJ1-4, with TRBD1 matching 9 bases. The CDR3 has 15 residues. Germline lookup yields CDR1 SEHNR and CDR2 FQNEAQ (reference sequence). V trimming: 1 base; J trimming: 6 bases; junction bases outside the gene matches: 3. CDR3 in amino acids: CASSLGDRDHEKLFF. In nucleotides, the CDR3 is TGTGCCAGCAGCTTAGGGGACAGGGACCATGAAAAACTGTTTTTT.

This chain links TRBV19 with TRBJ1-3; no definite D call. Trimming took off 1 base at V and 0 bases at J, with 10 bases between the two ends. There are 16 residues in the CDR3. Germline-derived CDR1 and CDR2 are LNHDA and SQIVND (reference sequence). As DNA, the CDR3 is TGTGCCAGTAGTATAGGGGCCCTGAACTCTGGAAACACCATATATTTT. Its translation: CASSIGALNSGNTIYF. Full variable domain (remainder filled in from reference TRBV19 and TRBJ1-3): DGGITQSPKYLFRKEGQNVTLSCEQNLNHDAMYWYRQDPGQGLRLIYYSQIVNDFQKGDIAEGYSVSREKKESFPLTVTSAQKNPTAFYLCASSIGALNSGNTIYFGEGSWLTVV.

The CDR3 loop reads CSASEAGNGYNSPLHF. CDR3 nucleotide sequence: TGCAGTGCTAGTGAGGCCGGGAACGGGTATAATTCACCCCTCCACTTT. The V call is TRBV20-1, the J call TRBJ1-6; no reliable D call. Germline V lookup: CDR1 DFQATT, CDR2 SNEGSKA (reference sequence). CDR3 size: 16 residues. V lost 3 bases and J lost 4, with 16 bases in between.

The rearrangement uses TRBV7-3 and TRBJ1-1; D not resolved. The CDR3 contains 15 residues. V was cut by 2 bases and J by 0 bases, with 10 bases left in between. From germline, CDR1 is SGHTA and CDR2 FQGTGA. CDR3 residues: CASSLGPSLNTEAFF. The CDR3 DNA reads TGTGCCAGCAGCTTAGGGCCCTCACTGAACACTGAAGCTTTCTTT.

This chain links TRBV9 with TRBJ2-7, with D maybe TRBD2 (6 bases). This CDR3 spans 14 amino acids. The V and J ends lost 3 bases and 8 bases respectively, with 18 bases between them. From germline, CDR1 is SGDLS and CDR2 YYNGEE. The CDR3 loop is CASSAEGTSSKQYF. The CDR3 nucleotides are TGTGCCAGCAGCGCGGAGGGGACTTCGTCCAAGCAGTACTTC.

The chain is built from TRBV7-9 and TRBJ2-1; 14 bases align to TRBD2. CDR1 and CDR2 (germline): SEHNR, FQNEAQ (reference sequence). This CDR3 has 18 residues. The J segment lost 0 bases and the V segment lost 6 bases, leaving 7 bases of the junction unmatched. Here the CDR3 reads CASSHRGTSGSSYNEQFF. CDR3 in DNA: TGTGCCAGCAGTCATAGAGGGACTAGCGGGAGCTCCTACAATGAGCAGTTCTTC. Based on the CDR3 plus reference TRBV7-9 and TRBJ2-1, the full variable domain is DTGVSQNPRHKITKRGQNVTFRCDPISEHNRLYWYRQTLGQGPEFLTYFQNEAQLEKSRLLSDRFSAERPKGSFSTLEIQRTEQGDSAMYLCASSHRGTSGSSYNEQFFGPGTRLTVL.

The rearrangement links TRBV28 to TRBJ2-1; 11 bases are shared with TRBD2. CDR3 size: 13 residues. The junction had 3 bases not matched to a gene; V was cut back by 5 bases and J by 9 bases. Germline CDR1 and CDR2: MDHEN and SYDVKM. The CDR3 DNA sequence: TGTGCCAGCAGTCGGACTAGCGGGTCTGAGCAGTTCTTC. Translating gives CASSRTSGSEQFF.

The chain carries TRBV28 and TRBJ1-4, with D possibly TRBD1 on 5 matching bases. Trimming removed 6 bases from V and 7 bases from J, with 18 bases in between. Germline V gene data show CDR1 as MDHEN and CDR2 as SYDVKM. The CDR3 is 15 residues long. CDR3 region: CASSIDGLGGEKLFF. CDR3 sequence (DNA): TGTGCCAGCAGCATAGACGGCCTCGGGGGTGAAAAACTGTTTTTT.

J is TRBJ2-1 and V is TRBV11-3; 10 bases match TRBD2. This CDR3 spans 15 amino acids. With V trimmed by 3 bases and J by 5 bases, 4 bases remained unmatched. Germline V gives CDR1 SGHNT, CDR2 YENEEA. DNA for the CDR3: TGTGCCAGCAGCTTCGGACTAGCGGCTCACAATGAGCAGTTCTTC. Translated, it gives CASSFGLAAHNEQFF.

The chain uses TRBV6-1 and TRBJ2-2, with D possibly matching TRBD2 (6 bases). This CDR3 has 15 amino acids. The V and J ends lost 6 bases and 2 bases respectively, with 13 bases between them. The germline gives CDR1 MNHNS, CDR2 SASEGT. CDR3 sequence (DNA): TGTGCCAGCAGGCGAGGACTATTTAACACCGGGGAGCTGTTTTTT. Translating it yields CASRRGLFNTGELFF.

CDR3 coding DNA: TGTGCCAGCAGTGTGGGAGCCGGGTTCGGGAATGAGCAGTTCTTC. It specifies CASSVGAGFGNEQFF. The rearrangement joins TRBV2 to TRBJ2-1, with D possibly TRBD2 on 5 matching bases. CDR3 length: 15 amino acids. The V end was cut by 4 bases, the J end by 7 bases, with 17 bases between. CDR1 SNHLY and CDR2 FYNNEI come from the germline V gene.

This clone was detected a few times. The chain joins TRBV19 to TRBJ1-1; TRBD1 agrees at 8 bases. V was clipped by 3 bases and J by 7 bases; unmatched bases: 1. The V gene's germline CDR1 is LNHDA and CDR2 SQIVND (reference sequence). The length of the CDR3 is 12 residues. Here the CDR3 reads CASSIDRGEAFF. The DNA of the CDR3 is TGTGCCAGTAGTATCGACAGGGGTGAAGCTTTCTTT.

The rearrangement uses TRBV30 and TRBJ1-3; the D is unclear. This CDR3 has 15 amino acids. V dropped 0 bases and J dropped 2 bases, with 11 bases sitting between them. Germline CDR1 GTSNPN, CDR2 SVGIG (reference sequence). The chain's CDR3 is CAWSVPLGPGNTIYF. The CDR3, as DNA: TGTGCCTGGAGTGTACCACTGGGCCCTGGAAACACCATATATTTT.